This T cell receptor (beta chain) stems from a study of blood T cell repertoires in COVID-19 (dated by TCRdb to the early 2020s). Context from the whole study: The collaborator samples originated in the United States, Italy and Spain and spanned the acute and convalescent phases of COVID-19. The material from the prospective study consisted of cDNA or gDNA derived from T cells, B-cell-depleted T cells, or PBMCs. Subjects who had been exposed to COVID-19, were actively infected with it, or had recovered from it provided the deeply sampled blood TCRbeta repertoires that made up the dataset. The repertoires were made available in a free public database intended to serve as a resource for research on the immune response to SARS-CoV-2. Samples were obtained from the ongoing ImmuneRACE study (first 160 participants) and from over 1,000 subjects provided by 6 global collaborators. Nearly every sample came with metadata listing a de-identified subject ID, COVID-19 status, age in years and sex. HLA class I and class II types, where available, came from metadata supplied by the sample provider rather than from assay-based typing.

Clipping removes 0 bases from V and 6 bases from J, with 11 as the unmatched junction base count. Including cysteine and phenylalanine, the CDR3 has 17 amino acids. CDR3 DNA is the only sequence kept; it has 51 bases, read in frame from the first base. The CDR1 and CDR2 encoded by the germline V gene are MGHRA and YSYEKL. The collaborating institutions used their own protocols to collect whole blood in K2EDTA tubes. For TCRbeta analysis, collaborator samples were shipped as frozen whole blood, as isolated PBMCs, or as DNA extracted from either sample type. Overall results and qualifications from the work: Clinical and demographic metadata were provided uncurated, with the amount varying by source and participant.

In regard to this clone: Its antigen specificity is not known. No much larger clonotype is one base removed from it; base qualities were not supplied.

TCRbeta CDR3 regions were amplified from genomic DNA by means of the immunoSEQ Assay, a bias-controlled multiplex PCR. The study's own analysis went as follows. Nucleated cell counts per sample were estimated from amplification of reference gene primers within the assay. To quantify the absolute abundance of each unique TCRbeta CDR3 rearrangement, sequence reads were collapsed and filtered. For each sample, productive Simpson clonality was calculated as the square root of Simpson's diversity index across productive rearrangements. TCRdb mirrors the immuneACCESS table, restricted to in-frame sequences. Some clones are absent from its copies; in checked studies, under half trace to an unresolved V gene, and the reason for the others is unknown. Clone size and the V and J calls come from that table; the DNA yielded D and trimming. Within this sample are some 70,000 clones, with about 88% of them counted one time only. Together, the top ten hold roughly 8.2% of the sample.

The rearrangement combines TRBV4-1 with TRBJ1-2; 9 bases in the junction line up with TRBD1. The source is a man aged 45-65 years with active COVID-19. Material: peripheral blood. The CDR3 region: CASSQDPGQGFFDGYTF. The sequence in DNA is TGCGCCAGCAGCCAAGACCCGGGACAGGGTTTTTTTGATGGCTACACCTTC.